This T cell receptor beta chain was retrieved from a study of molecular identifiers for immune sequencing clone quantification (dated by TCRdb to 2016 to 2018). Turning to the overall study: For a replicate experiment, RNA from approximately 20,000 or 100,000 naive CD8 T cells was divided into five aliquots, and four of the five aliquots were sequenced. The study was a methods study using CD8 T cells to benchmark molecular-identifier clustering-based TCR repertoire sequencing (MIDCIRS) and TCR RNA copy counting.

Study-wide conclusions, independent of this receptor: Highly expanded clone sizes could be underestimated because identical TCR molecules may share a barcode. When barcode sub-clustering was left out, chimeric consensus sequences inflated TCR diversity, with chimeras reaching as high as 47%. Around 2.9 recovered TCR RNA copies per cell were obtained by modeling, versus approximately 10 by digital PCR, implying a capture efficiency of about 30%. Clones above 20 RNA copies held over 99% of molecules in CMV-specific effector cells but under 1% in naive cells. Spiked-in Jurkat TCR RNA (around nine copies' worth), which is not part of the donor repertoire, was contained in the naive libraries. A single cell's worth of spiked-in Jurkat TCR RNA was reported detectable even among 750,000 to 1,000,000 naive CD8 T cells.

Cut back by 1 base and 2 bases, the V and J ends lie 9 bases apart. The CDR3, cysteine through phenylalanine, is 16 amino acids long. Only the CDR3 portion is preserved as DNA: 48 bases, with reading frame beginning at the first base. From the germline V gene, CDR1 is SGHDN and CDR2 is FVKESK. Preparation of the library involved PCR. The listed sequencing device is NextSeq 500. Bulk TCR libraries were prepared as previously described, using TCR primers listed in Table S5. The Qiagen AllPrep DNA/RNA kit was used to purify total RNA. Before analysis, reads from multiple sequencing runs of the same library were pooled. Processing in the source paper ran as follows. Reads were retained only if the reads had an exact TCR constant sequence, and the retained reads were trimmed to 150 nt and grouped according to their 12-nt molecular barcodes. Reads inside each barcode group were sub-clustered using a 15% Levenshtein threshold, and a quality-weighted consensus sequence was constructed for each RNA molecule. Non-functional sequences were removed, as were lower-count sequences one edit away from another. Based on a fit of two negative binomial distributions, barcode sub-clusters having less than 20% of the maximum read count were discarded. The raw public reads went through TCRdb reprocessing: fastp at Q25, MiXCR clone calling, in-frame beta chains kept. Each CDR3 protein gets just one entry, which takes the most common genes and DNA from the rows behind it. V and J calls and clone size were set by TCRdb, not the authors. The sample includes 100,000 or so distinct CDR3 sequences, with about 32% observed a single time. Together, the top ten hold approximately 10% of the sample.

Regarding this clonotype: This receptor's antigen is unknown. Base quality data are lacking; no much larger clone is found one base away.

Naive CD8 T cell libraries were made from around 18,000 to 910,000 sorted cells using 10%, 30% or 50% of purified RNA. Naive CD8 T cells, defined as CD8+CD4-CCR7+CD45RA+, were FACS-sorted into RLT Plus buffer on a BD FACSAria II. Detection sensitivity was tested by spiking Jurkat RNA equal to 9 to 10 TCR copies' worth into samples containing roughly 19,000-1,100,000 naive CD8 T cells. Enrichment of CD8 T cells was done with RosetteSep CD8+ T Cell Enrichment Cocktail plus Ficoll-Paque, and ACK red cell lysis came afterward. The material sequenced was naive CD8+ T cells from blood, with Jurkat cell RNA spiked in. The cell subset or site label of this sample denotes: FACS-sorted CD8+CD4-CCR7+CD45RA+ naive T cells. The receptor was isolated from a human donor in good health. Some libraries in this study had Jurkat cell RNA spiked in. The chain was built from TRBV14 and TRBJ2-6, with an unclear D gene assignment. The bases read TGTGCCAGCAGCCAAGTGGGTGGCGCTGGGGCCAACGTCCTGACTTTC. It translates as CASSQVGGAGANVLTF. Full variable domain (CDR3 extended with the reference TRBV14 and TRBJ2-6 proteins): EAGVTQFPSHSVIEKGQTVTLRCDPISGHDNLYWYRRVMGKEIKFLLHFVKESKQDESGMPNNRFLAERTGGTYSTLKVQPAELEDSGVYFCASSQVGGAGANVLTFGAGSRLTVL.